These 21 T cell receptor beta chains share one sample of origin, sequenced in a study of T cell changes during pregnancy in multiple sclerosis. Clones were sequenced by immunoSEQ multiplex PCR, and TCRdb holds only the in-frame ones, with some missing. This sample has tens of thousands of clones, with around 90% found just once. Here the sequenced sample was CD4+ T cells from peripheral blood mononuclear cells, taken in the second trimester of pregnancy. The receptors shown here come from a female donor with multiple sclerosis, enrolled in a pregnancy study.

This clone was detected once. The V call is TRBV29-1, the J call TRBJ2-1; D is perhaps TRBD1 (6 bases). The CDR3 length is 12 residues. V was shortened by 0 bases and J by 15 bases, with 15 bases between the two germline ends. CDR1 and CDR2 (germline): SQVTM, ANQGSEA. CDR3 sequence: CSVEDLSRGRFF. CDR3 nucleotide sequence: TGCAGCGTTGAAGATCTGTCCAGGGGACGGTTCTTC.

The sample holds one count of this clone. The chain recombines TRBV5-4 with TRBJ2-3; TRBD1 matches at 12 bases. The V gene's germline CDR1 is SGHNT and CDR2 YYREEE (reference sequence). This CDR3 comprises 15 residues. Trimming at V came to 3 bases and at J to 4 bases, leaving 3 bases not matched to a gene. The CDR3 DNA follows: TGTGCCAGCAGCTATGGGACAGGGGGCGCAGATACGCAGTATTTT. It codes for CASSYGTGGADTQYF.

The chain couples TRBV7-3 to TRBJ2-2; maybe TRBD1 (6 bases). V was trimmed by 2 bases and J by 5 bases, leaving 9 bases between them. CDR3 length: 14 amino acids. Germline V gene sequence: CDR1 SGHTA, CDR2 FQGTGA. The CDR3 sequence is CASSLQGITGELFF. CDR3 sequence (DNA): TGTGCCAGCAGCTTACAGGGGATTACCGGGGAGCTGTTTTTT.

The rearrangement links TRBV5-1 to TRBJ2-7, with TRBD2 as a possible D gene (6 bases). Germline CDR1 SGHRS, CDR2 YFSETQ. The ends were cut back, 6 bases at V and 6 bases at J, with 16 bases in the middle. This CDR3 has 13 amino acids. CDR3 bases: TGCGCCAGCACCAGACTAGGCCGGGGCGAGCAGTACTTC. Amino acids: CASTRLGRGEQYF.

The chain has TRBV10-3 and TRBJ2-2; possible D gene TRBD1, 5 bases. The V gene's germline CDR1 is ENHRY and CDR2 SYGVKD. Trimming took off 7 bases at V and 5 bases at J, with 17 bases between the two ends. The CDR3 is 15 residues long. CDR3 in amino acids: CAITQSQGDTGELFF. The CDR3 DNA sequence: TGTGCCATCACCCAAAGCCAGGGTGATACCGGGGAGCTGTTTTTT.

The V gene is TRBV2, the J gene TRBJ1-2, with TRBD1 matching 8 bases. Germline loops: CDR1 SNHLY, CDR2 FYNNEI. This CDR3 is 16 amino acids long. After removal of 6 bases from V and 4 bases from J, the junction contained 13 bases not matched to a gene. Written as DNA, the CDR3 is TGTGCCAGCAGGGACATTTGGACAGGGAAGTCCTATGGCTACACCTTC. Translated, it gives CASRDIWTGKSYGYTF.

V usage is TRBV5-1 and J usage is TRBJ2-7; 10 nucleotides line up with TRBD1. The V segment lost 3 bases and the J segment 3 bases; nucleotides outside the gene matches: 0. This CDR3 is built from 13 residues. In germline, CDR1 is SGHRS, CDR2 YFSETQ. The CDR3 loop is CASSWDRGYEQYF. The CDR3 DNA follows: TGCGCCAGCAGCTGGGACAGGGGCTACGAGCAGTACTTC.

This chain uses TRBV12-5 with TRBJ2-5; TRBD1 matches 9 bases. The CDR3 length is 13 residues. With V trimmed by 7 bases and J by 9 bases, 9 bases remained unmatched. Germline assignment: CDR1 LGHNT and CDR2 FRNRAP. DNA of the CDR3: TGTGCTAGTGCCTCCGGGACAGGGATCGCCCAGTACTTC. Residues: CASASGTGIAQYF.

V gene TRBV30 combines with J gene TRBJ1-1; the D is unclear. The CDR3 has 13 amino acids. The V and J ends lost 3 bases and 7 bases respectively, with 15 bases between them. CDR1 and CDR2 (germline): GTSNPN, SVGIG (reference sequence). CDR3 nucleotide sequence: TGTGCCTGGAGCCTCCCCCGGGGTAGTGAAGCTTTCTTT. It is translated as CAWSLPRGSEAFF.

V usage is TRBV28 and J usage is TRBJ2-1; possible D gene TRBD1, 5 bases. This CDR3 has 15 residues. Deletions cut 3 bases from V and 4 bases from J, with 13 bases between. The V gene's germline CDR1 is MDHEN and CDR2 SYDVKM. Here the CDR3 reads CASSLGQDQYNEQFF. For the CDR3, the DNA is TGTGCCAGCAGTTTGGGGCAGGATCAGTACAATGAGCAGTTCTTC.

The sample holds many counts of this clone. The chain links TRBV10-3 to TRBJ2-5, with 12 bases matching TRBD2. CDR3 length: 17 amino acids. Looked up from germline, CDR1 is ENHRY and CDR2 is SYGVKD. The J segment lost 5 bases and the V segment lost 3 bases, leaving 10 bases of the junction unmatched. The CDR3 sequence is CAISDSRLAGEGETQYF. The CDR3 DNA reads as TGTGCCATCAGTGATTCAAGACTAGCGGGAGAGGGCGAGACCCAGTACTTC.

The genes are TRBV6-1 and TRBJ1-5; D possibly corresponds to TRBD1 (6 bases). Germline V gives CDR1 MNHNS, CDR2 SASEGT. This CDR3 region has 17 residues. V gave up 0 bases and J gave up 0 bases, with 12 bases separating them. The CDR3, as DNA: TGTGCCAGCAGTGAAGCGCATGGACAGAGTAGCAATCAGCCCCAGCATTTT. Protein sequence: CASSEAHGQSSNQPQHF.

This chain uses TRBV5-1 with TRBJ2-7, with D possibly matching TRBD1 (7 bases). Germline values: CDR1 SGHRS, CDR2 YFSETQ. The CDR3 runs 16 residues. V was cut by 4 bases and J by 2 bases, with 19 bases left in between. The CDR3 protein is CASSPRGGGMTYEQYF. CDR3 in DNA: TGCGCCAGCAGCCCCCGAGGGGGCGGGATGACCTACGAGCAGTACTTC.

This rearrangement joins TRBV19 to TRBJ2-7; 7 positions agree with TRBD1. Germline trimming cut 5 bases from V and 3 bases from J; bases unmatched to any gene: 7. CDR3 length: 14 residues. From germline, CDR1 is LNHDA and CDR2 SQIVND (reference sequence). CDR3 protein: CASSPRDRSYEQYF. The CDR3 DNA is TGTGCCAGTAGTCCTCGGGACAGAAGCTACGAGCAGTACTTC.

This rearrangement joins TRBV28 to TRBJ2-7; no reliable D call. V shed 6 bases and J shed 0 bases, with 9 bases lying between them. CDR3 length: 13 amino acids. Per germline, CDR1 MDHEN and CDR2 SYDVKM. CDR3 sequence reads: CASRAPTSYEQYF. DNA for the CDR3: TGTGCCAGCAGAGCCCCAACCTCCTACGAGCAGTACTTC.

The chain employs TRBV11-2 and TRBJ2-7; TRBD2 agrees at 7 bases. Germline-derived CDR1 and CDR2 are SGHAT and FQNNGV. J gave up 3 bases and V 11 bases, and 10 bases lay outside the gene matches. The CDR3 length is 13 residues. This chain's CDR3 is CAAGRRGFYEQYF. Here the CDR3 DNA reads TGTGCCGCTGGAAGGCGGGGGTTCTACGAGCAGTACTTC. The full variable domain, in which reference TRBV11-2 and TRBJ2-7 provide the parts outside the CDR3, is EAGVAQSPRYKIIEKRQSVAFWCNPISGHATLYWYQQILGQGPKLLIQFQNNGVVDDSQLPKDRFSAERLKGVDSTLKIQPAKLEDSAVYLCAAGRRGFYEQYFGPGTRLTVT.

Only one count was recorded for this clone. The chain employs TRBV28 and TRBJ2-7; D uncertain. Trimming shortened V by 3 bases and J by 6 bases, and 15 bases separated the two germline ends. Germline V gives CDR1 MDHEN, CDR2 SYDVKM. This CDR3 comprises 14 residues. The CDR3 loop is CASSFNPRPLEQYF. The CDR3 region has the DNA TGTGCCAGCAGTTTCAACCCGCGGCCCCTCGAGCAGTACTTC.

The CDR3 spells CASSSMGQGIHEQYF. The CDR3 DNA follows: TGTGCCAGCAGCTCAATGGGACAGGGGATTCACGAGCAGTACTTC. The gene calls are TRBV7-6 and TRBJ2-7; TRBD1 matches 10 bases. The J segment lost 5 bases and the V segment lost 4 bases, leaving 8 bases of the junction unmatched. The V gene's germline CDR1 is SGHVS and CDR2 FNYEAQ. The CDR3 covers 15 residues. Using reference TRBV7-6 and TRBJ2-7 for the parts outside the CDR3, the full variable domain is GAGVSQSPRYKVTKRGQDVALRCDPISGHVSLYWYRQALGQGPEFLTYFNYEAQQDKSGLPNDRFSAERPEGSISTLTIQRTEQRDSAMYRCASSSMGQGIHEQYFGPGTRLTVT.

The J gene is TRBJ2-5, the V gene TRBV7-2; D might be TRBD2 (6 bases). This CDR3 region has 13 residues. V was shortened by 3 bases and J by 5 bases, with 10 bases between the two germline ends. Germline V gene sequence: CDR1 SGHTA, CDR2 FQGNSA. For the CDR3, the DNA is TGTGCCAGCAGCTTCCGCGGGAAGGAGACCCAGTACTTC. Amino acids: CASSFRGKETQYF.

This chain links TRBV28 with TRBJ2-7, with a tentative D call TRBD1 (6 bases). The CDR3 is made up of 12 amino acids. Between the trimmed V and J ends, which lost 7 bases and 2 bases, there was a span of 9 bases. CDR1 is MDHEN, CDR2 SYDVKM, per germline. CDR3 amino acids: CASIRGAYEQYF. As DNA, the CDR3 is TGTGCCAGCATCAGGGGTGCCTACGAGCAGTACTTC.

This clone appeared a single time. The V gene is TRBV10-1, the J gene TRBJ2-7; D not certain. The CDR3 spans 13 residues. Trimming took off 8 bases at V and 4 bases at J, with 15 bases between the two ends. The germline gives CDR1 WNHNN, CDR2 SYGVQD (reference sequence). As DNA, the CDR3 is TGCGCCAGCTCGGCACAGACCCTTTACGAGCAGTACTTC. Amino acid sequence: CASSAQTLYEQYF.